The 9 T cell receptor beta chains below all came from one sample that was sequenced in a study of beta chain features in type 1 diabetes. The sequenced template was cDNA made from the entire isolated RNA. Here immunoSEQ multiplex PCR was the method, and the copy in TCRdb shows in-frame clones only, minus some. This sample has 600,000 to 700,000 clones, with around 12% found just once. Findings and limits, study-wide: Type 1 diabetes patients showed a moderate but significant shortening of TCRB CDR3s in all four CD4+ subsets.

Antigens of these TCRs are unknown. Sequencing was carried out using naive CD4+ T cells from blood. These receptors all stem from a man in his thirties or forties with type 1 diabetes.

The CDR3 reads CAIQGGDKYEQYF. The CDR3 DNA sequence: TGTGCCATCCAGGGGGGCGACAAGTACGAGCAGTACTTC. The chain uses TRBV15 and TRBJ2-7, with TRBD1 as a possible D gene (7 bases). Looked up from germline, CDR1 is LNHNV and CDR2 is YYDKDF (reference sequence). Trimming shortened V by 10 bases and J by 4 bases, and 17 bases separated the two germline ends. The CDR3 extends over 13 amino acids. Looking up the rest from reference TRBV15 and TRBJ2-7 gives the full variable domain: DAMVIQNPRYQVTQFGKPVTLSCSQTLNHNVMYWYQQKSSQAPKLLFHYYDKDFNNEADTPDNFQSRRPNTSFCFLDIRSPGLGDTAMYLCAIQGGDKYEQYFGPGTRLTVT.

The chain employs TRBV15 and TRBJ1-5; D unresolved. The CDR3 spans 14 residues. Per germline, CDR1 LNHNV and CDR2 YYDKDF (reference sequence). Trimming removed 8 bases from V and 2 bases from J, with 13 bases in between. CDR3 region: CATVQDLGNQPQHF. The CDR3 region has the DNA TGTGCCACCGTGCAGGACCTTGGCAATCAGCCCCAGCATTTT.

This clone was counted only a few times. The J gene is TRBJ2-6, the V gene TRBV4-2; no clear D gene. The CDR3 has 15 residues. The V gene lost 7 bases and the J gene lost 3 bases, with 13 bases spanning the gap. CDR1 LGHNA and CDR2 YNFKEQ come from the germline V gene. The CDR3 DNA is TGTGCCAGCACAAATAGAGGAGTTGGGGCCAACGTCCTGACTTTC. Its protein product is CASTNRGVGANVLTF.

As to this clone: A much larger clone lies one base from this, so it may be a read error. The chain joins TRBV7-2 to TRBJ1-5, with 8 bases matching TRBD1. The germline gives CDR1 SGHTA, CDR2 FQGNSA. J was trimmed by 5 bases and V by 3 bases; bases with no gene match: 0. This CDR3 is 13 amino acids long. The CDR3 loop is CASSLTGDQPQHF. The CDR3, as DNA: TGTGCCAGCAGCTTGACAGGGGATCAGCCCCAGCATTTT.

This CDR3 reads CASAKTDSSYEQYF. The DNA for the CDR3 is TGTGCCAGCGCAAAGACGGATAGCTCCTACGAGCAGTACTTC. This chain joins TRBV9 and TRBJ2-7; D remains unclear. Germline V gives CDR1 SGDLS, CDR2 YYNGEE. The CDR3 covers 14 residues. V shed 7 bases and J shed 0 bases, with 14 bases lying between them.

In DNA, the CDR3 is TGTGCCTGTCGAGGCGGACAGGGTAGCTCCTACGAGCAGTACTTC. This codes for CACRGGQGSSYEQYF. The genes are TRBV30 and TRBJ2-7; TRBD1 matches 8 bases. Germline values: CDR1 GTSNPN, CDR2 SVGIG (reference sequence). V lost 6 bases and J lost 0; bases outside the gene matches: 10. This CDR3 is built from 15 residues.

The sample holds a few counts of this clone. This chain links TRBV5-6 with TRBJ2-3; D is tentatively TRBD1 or TRBD2 (6 bases each). Germline V gives CDR1 SGHDT, CDR2 YYEEEE. The CDR3 consists of 14 residues. V was pared by 7 bases and J by 6 bases, with 18 bases between. In DNA, the CDR3 is TGTGCCAGCTCGAGGGGGGCCCTGGGGGATACGCAGTATTTT. It yields the protein CASSRGALGDTQYF.

The chain recombines TRBV6-5 with TRBJ1-2, with a possible D match to TRBD1 (6 bases). Germline CDR1 and CDR2: MNHEY and SVGAGI. V was shortened by 6 bases and J by 4 bases, with 15 bases between the two germline ends. There are 14 residues in the CDR3. In DNA, the CDR3 is TGTGCCAGCAGCCAACAGGGTCGGGGCTATGGCTACACCTTC. It codes for CASSQQGRGYGYTF.

The V gene is TRBV9, the J gene TRBJ1-1; D is possibly TRBD1 (5 bases). The CDR3 spans 12 residues. In germline, CDR1 is SGDLS, CDR2 YYNGEE. V lost 3 bases and J 10 bases, leaving 13 bases between the germline ends. CDR3 sequence (DNA): TGTGCCAGCAGCGCCCTCGGACAAGCAGCTTTCTTT. This encodes CASSALGQAAFF.